These 28 T cell receptor beta chains were all obtained from the same sample, sequenced in a study of T-cell memory formation after mild COVID-19. TCRdb reprocessed the 5' RACE reads via MiXCR and lists one record per CDR3 protein. This table has approximately 480,000 distinct CDR3 sequences, roughly 18% appearing once. The sequenced sample consisted of PBMCs or a T cell subset sorted from them (not recorded which). The receptors stem from an adult woman who had mild COVID-19 (a few samples of this study predate the infection). Cell type and time point are not known.

The chain joins TRBV20-1 to TRBJ2-5; TRBD2 matches 14 bases. V shed 2 bases, J shed 0 bases, and the junction held 11 bases outside the gene matches. CDR3 length equals 19 residues. Germline V lookup: CDR1 DFQATT, CDR2 SNEGSKA (reference sequence). The DNA of the CDR3 is TGCAGTGCTAGACCCCCCGGGACTAGCGGGGGTCCCTACCAAGAGACCCAGTACTTC. Protein product: CSARPPGTSGGPYQETQYF.

This clonotype was counted between two and nine times. V usage is TRBV30 and J usage is TRBJ1-1; perhaps TRBD1 as D (6 bases). The CDR3 length is 13 residues. The V and J ends lost 4 bases and 5 bases respectively, with 14 bases between them. Germline CDR1 GTSNPN, CDR2 SVGIG (reference sequence). The CDR3 sequence: CAWIFGGATEAFF. The DNA for the CDR3 is TGTGCCTGGATCTTTGGGGGGGCAACTGAAGCTTTCTTT.

This clonotype has a handful of counts. This CDR3 reads CASSPSTESGNQPQHF. The DNA for the CDR3 is TGTGCCAGCAGTCCATCAACAGAGAGCGGCAATCAGCCCCAGCATTTT. The rearrangement uses TRBV12-3 or TRBV12-4 and TRBJ1-5; D unresolved. This CDR3 region has 16 residues. Trimming took off 5 bases at V and 2 bases at J, with 16 bases between the two ends.

This clonotype was seen a handful of times. The genes are TRBV7-2 and TRBJ2-2; TRBD2 matches 8 bases. Per the germline V gene, CDR1 is SGHTA and CDR2 is FQGNSA. Trimming took 3 bases from V and 0 from J; bases not matched to a gene: 3. The CDR3 is made up of 16 amino acids. CDR3 sequence reads: CASSFHSGTNTGELFF. Here the CDR3 DNA reads TGTGCCAGCAGCTTCCATAGCGGGACGAACACCGGGGAGCTGTTTTTT.

This clonotype was picked up a small number of times. The chain has TRBV12-3 or TRBV12-4 and TRBJ2-1; 7 nucleotides agree with TRBD2. There are 14 residues in the CDR3. J was trimmed by 9 bases and V by 7 bases; bases with no gene match: 12. The CDR3 loop reads CASTPSAGDREQFF. CDR3 nucleotide sequence: TGTGCCAGCACCCCATCGGCGGGAGATCGTGAGCAGTTCTTC.

This clonotype showed up just a few times. The chain's CDR3 is CASSLVPNMNTEAFF. The CDR3 DNA is TGTGCCAGCAGCTTAGTCCCCAACATGAACACTGAAGCTTTCTTT. The V and J genes are TRBV11-1 and TRBJ1-1; D not certain. The CDR3 extends over 15 amino acids. The germline V gene encodes CDR1 SGHAT and CDR2 FQDESV (reference sequence). V was pared by 1 base and J by 0 bases, with 9 bases between. Full variable domain (remainder filled in from reference TRBV11-1 and TRBJ1-1): EAEVAQSPRYKITEKSQAVAFWCDPISGHATLYWYRQILGQGPELLVQFQDESVVDDSQLPKDRFSAERLKGVDSTLKIQPAELGDSAMYLCASSLVPNMNTEAFFGQGTRLTVV.

This clonotype was observed a handful of times. The chain has TRBV7-3 and TRBJ2-1; 10 bases match TRBD2. Germline V gene lookup returns CDR1 SGHTA and CDR2 FQGTGA. Trimming removed 4 bases from V and 4 bases from J; junction bases left unmatched: 4. CDR3 length: 15 residues. The CDR3 region has the DNA TGTGCCAGCAGCTCGGGACTAGCGTCGTACAATGAGCAGTTCTTC. It specifies CASSSGLASYNEQFF.

V usage is TRBV3-1 and J usage is TRBJ1-1; D not resolved. Germline V gene data show CDR1 as LGHDT and CDR2 as YNNKEL (reference sequence). The V end was cut by 2 bases, the J end by 7 bases, with 14 bases between. CDR3 length equals 14 residues. The CDR3 DNA follows: TGTGCCAGCAGCCAAAGCGCTAAGGCGGGTGAAGCTTTCTTT. Its translation is CASSQSAKAGEAFF. The full variable domain, with the rest looked up from reference TRBV3-1 and TRBJ1-1, is DTAVSQTPKYLVTQMGNDKSIKCEQNLGHDTMYWYKQDSKKFLKIMFSYNNKELIINETVPNRFSPKSPDKAHLNLHINSLELGDSAVYFCASSQSAKAGEAFFGQGTRLTVV.

This clonotype was recorded many times. V and J are TRBV12-3 or TRBV12-4 and TRBJ2-2; no firm D call. This CDR3 is built from 16 residues. V dropped 7 bases and J dropped 5 bases, with 20 bases sitting between them. In DNA, the CDR3 is TGTGCCAGCACCCCCCGGGCCGGAACGAGAACCGGGGAGCTGTTTTTT. This encodes CASTPRAGTRTGELFF.

This clonotype has only a few counts. This chain joins TRBV6-2 or TRBV6-3 and TRBJ2-2; D gene unclear. V was clipped by 5 bases and J by 3 bases, with 7 bases between them. This CDR3 comprises 13 residues. Germline CDR1 is MNHEY and CDR2 is SVGEGT. The CDR3 here is CASSAGYTGELFF. DNA for the CDR3: TGTGCCAGCAGTGCAGGCTACACCGGGGAGCTGTTTTTT.

This clonotype was seen more than once but under ten times. The CDR3 DNA reads as TGCAGTGCTAGGGTAGAATGGGAGCAGTTCTTC. Translation gives CSARVEWEQFF. The chain combines TRBV20-1 with TRBJ2-1, with D hard to call. The CDR3 extends over 11 amino acids. Germline lookup yields CDR1 DFQATT and CDR2 SNEGSKA (reference sequence). Trimming left V 3 bases short and J 10 bases short, with 10 bases between.

This chain connects TRBV24-1 to TRBJ2-1, with 7 bases lining up with TRBD1. Germline CDR1 is KGHDR and CDR2 is SFDVKD. The length of the CDR3 is 14 residues. V lost 5 bases and J lost 7; bases outside the gene matches: 7. CDR3 sequence reads: CATSVEGARNEQFF. CDR3 bases: TGTGCCACCAGTGTCGAGGGGGCTCGAAATGAGCAGTTCTTC.

The genes are TRBV18 and TRBJ1-1; D call uncertain. This CDR3 has 13 amino acids. Trimming took off 2 bases at V and 0 bases at J, with 4 bases between the two ends. CDR1 is KGHSH and CDR2 is LQKENI in the germline V gene. The CDR3 sequence: CASSPKMNTEAFF. CDR3 DNA: TGTGCCAGCTCACCAAAAATGAACACTGAAGCTTTCTTT.

This clonotype showed up many times. This rearrangement joins TRBV18 to TRBJ2-1, with D perhaps matching TRBD1 or TRBD2 (5 bases each). Germline V lookup: CDR1 KGHSH, CDR2 LQKENI. V dropped 0 bases and J dropped 10 bases, with 10 bases sitting between them. The length of the CDR3 is 13 residues. CDR3 sequence: CASSPPGVGEQFF. In DNA form, the CDR3 reads TGTGCCAGCTCACCACCGGGGGTCGGGGAGCAGTTCTTC.

The V and J genes are TRBV30 and TRBJ1-3, with TRBD1 identical over 10 bases. The CDR3 runs 15 residues. J gave up 0 bases and V 5 bases, and 4 bases lay outside the gene matches. CDR1 GTSNPN and CDR2 SVGIG come from the germline V gene (reference sequence). The CDR3 bases are TGTGCCTGGGCGACAGGGGGCTTCTCTGGAAACACCATATATTTT. Translated: CAWATGGFSGNTIYF.

This clonotype has a handful of counts. The chain carries TRBV4-1 and TRBJ1-2, with D maybe TRBD1 (5 bases). The V gene's germline CDR1 is MGHRA and CDR2 YSYEKL. Trimming took off 2 bases at V and 8 bases at J, with 12 bases between the two ends. The CDR3 spans 13 residues. In DNA form, the CDR3 reads TGCGCCAGCAGCCAAATCCCAGGGTTCGGCTACACCTTC. It yields the protein CASSQIPGFGYTF.

This chain links TRBV6-5 with TRBJ1-5; possible D gene TRBD1, 6 bases. The V end lost 5 bases, the J end lost 3 bases, and 14 bases lay between the germline ends. The CDR3 contains 15 residues. CDR1 is MNHEY, CDR2 SVGAGI, per germline. Here the CDR3 DNA reads TGTGCCAGCAGTATTAACTCGGGGGCCAATCAGCCCCAGCATTTT. As protein: CASSINSGANQPQHF.

This clonotype was counted between two and nine times. V gene TRBV4-1 combines with J gene TRBJ2-5; the match to TRBD2 covers 9 bases. This CDR3 is 15 amino acids long. Per the germline V gene, CDR1 is MGHRA and CDR2 is YSYEKL. The V segment lost 0 bases and the J segment 1 base; nucleotides outside the gene matches: 0. As DNA, the CDR3 is TGCGCCAGCAGCCAAGAAGCGGGGGGCCAAGAGACCCAGTACTTC. Protein: CASSQEAGGQETQYF.

At least ten counts were recorded for this clonotype. The V and J genes are TRBV4-1 and TRBJ2-7, with TRBD2 identical over 11 bases. V shed 1 base, J shed 3 bases, and the junction held 8 bases outside the gene matches. This CDR3 is built from 17 residues. CDR1 and CDR2 from the germline V gene are MGHRA and YSYEKL. CDR3 sequence (DNA): TGCGCCAGCAGCCAAGGGAGTTTGACTAGCGGGGACTACGAGCAGTACTTC. This sequence encodes CASSQGSLTSGDYEQYF.

The chain joins TRBV7-8 to TRBJ1-1; D may be TRBD1 (5 bases). Germline V gene lookup returns CDR1 SGHVS and CDR2 FQNEAQ. Deletions cut 3 bases from V and 7 bases from J, with 18 bases between. The CDR3 extends over 15 amino acids. CDR3 bases: TGTGCCAGCAGCTTCGGATGGGACGGTGGAAGTGAAGCTTTCTTT. This sequence encodes CASSFGWDGGSEAFF.

This clonotype was counted a few times. The CDR3: CATSDLRQGGSYNEQFF. The CDR3 bases are TGTGCCACCAGTGATTTGCGCCAAGGGGGATCCTACAATGAGCAGTTCTTC. The J gene is TRBJ2-1, the V gene TRBV24-1, with D perhaps TRBD1 (6 bases). This CDR3 region has 17 residues. The V gene's germline CDR1 is KGHDR and CDR2 SFDVKD. The germline V and J ends were trimmed by 0 bases and 1 base, with 12 bases remaining between them.

This clonotype appeared a few times. The chain joins TRBV9 to TRBJ2-7, with TRBD2 identical over 8 bases. V was clipped by 0 bases and J by 3 bases; unmatched bases: 5. Looked up from germline, CDR1 is SGDLS and CDR2 is YYNGEE. The CDR3 consists of 15 residues. CDR3 sequence reads: CASSVEGGGLYEQYF. The CDR3 DNA sequence: TGTGCCAGCAGCGTAGAGGGCGGGGGGCTCTACGAGCAGTACTTC. Complete variable domain (other parts from reference TRBV9 and TRBJ2-7): DSGVTQTPKHLITATGQRVTLRCSPRSGDLSVYWYQQSLDQGLQFLIQYYNGEERAKGNILERFSAQQFPDLHSELNLSSLELGDSALYFCASSVEGGGLYEQYFGPGTRLTVT.

The rearrangement links TRBV7-9 to TRBJ2-3; the D gene is possibly TRBD2 (7 bases). The CDR3 contains 15 residues. Germline lookup yields CDR1 SEHNR and CDR2 FQNEAQ (reference sequence). Trimming removed 4 bases from V and 2 bases from J, with 13 bases in between. The chain's CDR3 is CASSYGGGLTDTQYF. The CDR3 DNA follows: TGTGCCAGCAGCTACGGCGGGGGCCTCACAGATACGCAGTATTTT.

Many counts were recorded for this clonotype. This chain's CDR3 is CAIRGTTWGTDTQYF. The CDR3 DNA sequence: TGTGCCATCAGGGGGACCACCTGGGGCACAGATACGCAGTATTTT. The chain carries TRBV10-3 and TRBJ2-3; perhaps D is TRBD1 or TRBD2 (5 bases each). The CDR3 has 15 residues. Germline V gives CDR1 ENHRY, CDR2 SYGVKD. V was trimmed by 6 bases and J by 1 base, leaving 14 bases between them.

This clonotype has more than one count but fewer than ten. This chain joins TRBV5-1 and TRBJ2-3, with D tentatively TRBD2 (5 bases). Trimming stripped 2 bases from V and 6 bases from J, with 10 bases between. Germline loops: CDR1 SGHRS, CDR2 YFSETQ. This CDR3 comprises 13 residues. The DNA for the CDR3 is TGCGCCAGCAGCTTTTGGACTTACGATACGCAGTATTTT. This codes for CASSFWTYDTQYF. The full variable domain, completed using reference TRBV5-1 and TRBJ2-3, is KAGVTQTPRYLIKTRGQQVTLSCSPISGHRSVSWYQQTPGQGLQFLFEYFSETQRNKGNFPGRFSGRQFSNSRSEMNVSTLELGDSALYLCASSFWTYDTQYFGPGTRLTVL.

The rearrangement links TRBV5-1 to TRBJ1-6; a weak D match, TRBD1 (5 bases). The germline gives CDR1 SGHRS, CDR2 YFSETQ. The V gene lost 4 bases and the J gene lost 7 bases, with 12 bases spanning the gap. This CDR3 is built from 14 residues. The CDR3 is CASSPKGTNSPLHF. DNA for the CDR3: TGCGCCAGCAGCCCAAAGGGGACCAATTCACCCCTCCACTTT.

This rearrangement joins TRBV13 to TRBJ2-3, with D hard to call. With 5 bases removed from V and 5 bases from J, the gap between germline ends came to 11 bases. Germline assignment: CDR1 PRHDT and CDR2 FYEKMQ (reference sequence). The length of the CDR3 is 13 residues. The CDR3 protein is CASSLLPLDTQYF. CDR3 DNA sequence: TGTGCCAGCAGCCTCCTCCCCCTAGATACGCAGTATTTT.

This chain links TRBV6-2 or TRBV6-3 with TRBJ2-1; possibly TRBD2 for D (6 bases). The CDR3 is made up of 15 amino acids. Germline V gene sequence: CDR1 MNHEY, CDR2 SVGEGT. V lost 5 bases and J lost 7, with 18 bases in between. The CDR3 here is CASSPPGLLINEQFF. The CDR3, as DNA: TGTGCCAGCAGTCCCCCGGGACTCTTGATTAATGAGCAGTTCTTC.